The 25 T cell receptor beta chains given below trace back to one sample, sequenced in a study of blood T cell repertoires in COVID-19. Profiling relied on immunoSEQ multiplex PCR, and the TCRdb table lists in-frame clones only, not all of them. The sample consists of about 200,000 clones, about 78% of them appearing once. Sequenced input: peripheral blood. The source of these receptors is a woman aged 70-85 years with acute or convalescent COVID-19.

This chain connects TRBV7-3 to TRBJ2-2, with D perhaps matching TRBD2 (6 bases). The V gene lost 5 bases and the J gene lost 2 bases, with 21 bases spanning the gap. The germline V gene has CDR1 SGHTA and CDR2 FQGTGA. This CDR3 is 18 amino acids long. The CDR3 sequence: CASSGPPPFAGNTGELFF. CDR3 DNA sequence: TGTGCCAGCAGCGGCCCCCCTCCGTTTGCGGGAAACACCGGGGAGCTGTTTTTT.

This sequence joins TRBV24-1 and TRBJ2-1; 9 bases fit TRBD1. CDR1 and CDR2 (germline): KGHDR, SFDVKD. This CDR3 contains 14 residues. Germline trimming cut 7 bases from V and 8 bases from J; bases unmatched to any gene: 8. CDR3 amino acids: CATSGDRDTHEQFF. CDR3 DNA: TGTGCCACCAGCGGGGACAGGGATACGCATGAGCAGTTCTTC.

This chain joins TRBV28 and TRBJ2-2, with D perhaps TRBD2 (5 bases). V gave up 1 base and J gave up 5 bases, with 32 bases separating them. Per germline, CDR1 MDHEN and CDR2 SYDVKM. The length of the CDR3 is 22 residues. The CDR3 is CASSLYGIRFGPPISDTGELFF. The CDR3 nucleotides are TGTGCCAGCAGTTTATACGGGATTCGGTTCGGACCTCCCATATCTGATACCGGGGAGCTGTTTTTT.

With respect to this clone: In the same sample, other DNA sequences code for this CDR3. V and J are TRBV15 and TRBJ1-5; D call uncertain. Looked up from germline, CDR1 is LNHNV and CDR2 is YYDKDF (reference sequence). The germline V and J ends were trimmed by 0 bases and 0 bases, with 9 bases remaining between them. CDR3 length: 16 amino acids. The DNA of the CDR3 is TGTGCCACCAGCAGAGATCGGGGTTATAGCAATCAGCCCCAGCATTTT. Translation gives CATSRDRGYSNQPQHF.

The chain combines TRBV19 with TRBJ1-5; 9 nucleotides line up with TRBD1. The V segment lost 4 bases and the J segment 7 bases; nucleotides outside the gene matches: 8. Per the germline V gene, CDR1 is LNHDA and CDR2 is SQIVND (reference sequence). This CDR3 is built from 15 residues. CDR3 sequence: CASSSNRGRQQPQHF. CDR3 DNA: TGTGCCAGTAGTAGTAACAGGGGGCGGCAGCAGCCCCAGCATTTT.

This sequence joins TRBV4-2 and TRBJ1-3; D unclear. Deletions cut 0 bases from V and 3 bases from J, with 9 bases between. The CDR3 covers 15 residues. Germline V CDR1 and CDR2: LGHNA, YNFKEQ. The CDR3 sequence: CASSQDPRFGNTIYF. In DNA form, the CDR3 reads TGTGCCAGCAGCCAAGATCCGAGGTTTGGAAACACCATATATTTT.

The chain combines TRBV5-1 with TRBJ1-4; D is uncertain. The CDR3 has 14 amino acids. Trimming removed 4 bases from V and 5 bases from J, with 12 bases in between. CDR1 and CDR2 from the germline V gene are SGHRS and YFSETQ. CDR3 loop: CASSLGEPNEKLFF. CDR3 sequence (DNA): TGCGCCAGCAGCCTCGGGGAGCCCAATGAAAAACTGTTTTTT.

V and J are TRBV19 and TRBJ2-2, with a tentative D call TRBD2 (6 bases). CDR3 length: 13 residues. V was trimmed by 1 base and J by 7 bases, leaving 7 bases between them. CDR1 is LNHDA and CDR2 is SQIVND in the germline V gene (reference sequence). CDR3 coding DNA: TGTGCCAGTAGTATAGCGGGGGACGGGGAGCTGTTTTTT. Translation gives CASSIAGDGELFF.

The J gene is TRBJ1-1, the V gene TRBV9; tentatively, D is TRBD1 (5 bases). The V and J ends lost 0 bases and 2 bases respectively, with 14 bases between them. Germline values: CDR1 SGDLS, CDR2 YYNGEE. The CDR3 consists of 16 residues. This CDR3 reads CASSVGPRTSNTEAFF. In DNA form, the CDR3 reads TGTGCCAGCAGCGTAGGACCCAGGACAAGTAACACTGAAGCTTTCTTT.

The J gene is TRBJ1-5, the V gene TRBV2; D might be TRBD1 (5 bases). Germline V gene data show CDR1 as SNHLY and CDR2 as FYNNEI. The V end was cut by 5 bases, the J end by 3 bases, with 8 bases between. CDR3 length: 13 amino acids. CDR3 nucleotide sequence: TGTGCCAGCAGTTCGGACACCAATCAGCCCCAGCATTTT. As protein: CASSSDTNQPQHF.

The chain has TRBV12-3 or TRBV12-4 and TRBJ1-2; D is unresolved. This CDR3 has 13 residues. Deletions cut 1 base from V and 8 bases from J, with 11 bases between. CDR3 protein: CASSLGGAGGYTF. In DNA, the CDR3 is TGTGCCAGCAGTTTAGGAGGCGCCGGCGGCTACACCTTC.

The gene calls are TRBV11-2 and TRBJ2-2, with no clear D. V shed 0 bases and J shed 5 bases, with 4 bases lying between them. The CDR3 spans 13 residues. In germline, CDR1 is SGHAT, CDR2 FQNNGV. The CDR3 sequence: CASSLDPTGELFF. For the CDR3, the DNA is TGTGCCAGCAGCTTAGACCCTACCGGGGAGCTGTTTTTT.

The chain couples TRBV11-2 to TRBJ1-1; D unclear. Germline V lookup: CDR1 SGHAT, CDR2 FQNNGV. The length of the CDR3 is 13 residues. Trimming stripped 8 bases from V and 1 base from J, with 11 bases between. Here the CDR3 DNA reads TGTGCCAGCTACCTCGGAGGGAACACTGAAGCTTTCTTT. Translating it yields CASYLGGNTEAFF.

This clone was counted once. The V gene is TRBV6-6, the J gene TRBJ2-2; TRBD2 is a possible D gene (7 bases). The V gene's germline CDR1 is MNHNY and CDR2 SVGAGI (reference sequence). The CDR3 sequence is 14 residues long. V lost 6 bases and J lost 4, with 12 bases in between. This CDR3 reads CASRTGGPTGELFF. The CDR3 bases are TGTGCCAGCAGGACGGGGGGCCCCACCGGGGAGCTGTTTTTT.

CDR3 sequence (DNA): TGTGCCAGCAGTGAAGGGCGGTTCTCTGGGGCCAACGTCCTGACTTTC. Residues: CASSEGRFSGANVLTF. V and J are TRBV6-1 and TRBJ2-6; D not certain. This CDR3 region has 16 residues. Trimming pared 1 base from V and 0 bases from J, leaving 7 bases between. From germline, CDR1 is MNHNS and CDR2 SASEGT.

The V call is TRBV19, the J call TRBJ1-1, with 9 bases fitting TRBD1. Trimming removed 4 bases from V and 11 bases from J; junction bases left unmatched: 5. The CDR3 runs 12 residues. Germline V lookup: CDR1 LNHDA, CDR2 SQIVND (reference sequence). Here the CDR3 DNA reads TGTGCCAGTAGTACTTGGGACAGGGATGCTTTCTTT. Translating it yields CASSTWDRDAFF.

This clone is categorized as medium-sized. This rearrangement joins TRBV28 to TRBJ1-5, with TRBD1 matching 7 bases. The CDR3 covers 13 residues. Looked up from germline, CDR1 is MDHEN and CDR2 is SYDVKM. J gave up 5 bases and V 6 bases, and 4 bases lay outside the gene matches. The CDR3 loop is CASRGQMDQPQHF. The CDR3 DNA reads TGTGCCAGCAGGGGACAGATGGATCAGCCCCAGCATTTT.

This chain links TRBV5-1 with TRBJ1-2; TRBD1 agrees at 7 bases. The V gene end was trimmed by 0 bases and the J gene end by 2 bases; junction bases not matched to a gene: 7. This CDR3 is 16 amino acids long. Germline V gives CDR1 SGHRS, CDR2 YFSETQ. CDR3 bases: TGCGCCAGCAGCTTGGTGTCGGCAGGGGGAAACTATGGCTACACCTTC. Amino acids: CASSLVSAGGNYGYTF.

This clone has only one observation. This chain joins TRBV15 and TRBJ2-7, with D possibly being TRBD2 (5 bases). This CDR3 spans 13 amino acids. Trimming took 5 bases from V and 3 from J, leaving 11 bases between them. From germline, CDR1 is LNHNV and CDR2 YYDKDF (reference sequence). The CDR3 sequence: CATSGLEGYEQYF. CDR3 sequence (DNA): TGTGCCACCAGCGGCCTAGAGGGCTACGAGCAGTACTTC.

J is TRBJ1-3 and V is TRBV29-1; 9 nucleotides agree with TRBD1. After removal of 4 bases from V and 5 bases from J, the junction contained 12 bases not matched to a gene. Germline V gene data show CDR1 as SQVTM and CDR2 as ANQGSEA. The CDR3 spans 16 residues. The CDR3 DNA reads TGCAGCGTTGGAGTCCAGGGACAGGGATTGAGAAACACCATATATTTT. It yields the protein CSVGVQGQGLRNTIYF.

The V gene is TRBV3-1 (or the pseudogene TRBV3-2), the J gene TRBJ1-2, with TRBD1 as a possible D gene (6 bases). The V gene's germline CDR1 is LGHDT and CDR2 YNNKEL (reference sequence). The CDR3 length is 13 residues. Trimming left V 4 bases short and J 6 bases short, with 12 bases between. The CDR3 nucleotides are TGTGCCAGCAGCCGACAGGCATGGGATGGCTACACCTTC. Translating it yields CASSRQAWDGYTF.

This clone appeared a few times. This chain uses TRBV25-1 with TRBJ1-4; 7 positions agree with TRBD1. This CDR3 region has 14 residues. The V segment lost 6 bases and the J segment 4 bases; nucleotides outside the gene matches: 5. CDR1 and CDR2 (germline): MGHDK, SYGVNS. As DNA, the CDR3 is TGTGCCAGCAGGGGGGGACAGCGTAATGAAAAACTGTTTTTT. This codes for CASRGGQRNEKLFF.

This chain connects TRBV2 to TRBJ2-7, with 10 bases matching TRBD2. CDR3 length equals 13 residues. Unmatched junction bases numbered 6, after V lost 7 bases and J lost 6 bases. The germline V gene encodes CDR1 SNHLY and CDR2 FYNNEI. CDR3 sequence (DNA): TGTGCCAGCACTAGCGGGAGTTTTCTCGAGCAGTACTTC. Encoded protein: CASTSGSFLEQYF.

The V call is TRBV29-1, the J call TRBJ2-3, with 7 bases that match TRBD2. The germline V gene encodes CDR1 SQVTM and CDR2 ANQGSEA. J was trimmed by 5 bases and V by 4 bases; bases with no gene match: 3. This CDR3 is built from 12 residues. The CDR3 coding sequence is TGCAGCGTTGTCGCGGGAGAAGATACGCAGTATTTT. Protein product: CSVVAGEDTQYF.

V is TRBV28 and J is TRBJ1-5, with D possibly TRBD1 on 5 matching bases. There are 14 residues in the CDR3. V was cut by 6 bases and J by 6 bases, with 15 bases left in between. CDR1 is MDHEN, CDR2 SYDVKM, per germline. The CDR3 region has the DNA TGTGCCAGCAGCGCCGCCAGGGTAATTCAGCCCCAGCATTTT. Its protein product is CASSAARVIQPQHF.